This entry describes one T cell receptor beta chain. The antigen is undetermined. The data stem from a study of T-cell memory formation after mild COVID-19. General study results and limits: Several responding clones turned up in pre-infection memory, indicating that cross-reactive memory may have taken part.

The CDR3 is made up of 13 amino acids. Germline-derived CDR1 and CDR2 are SGHRS and YFSETQ. With 0 bases removed from V and 9 bases from J, the gap between germline ends came to 12 bases. Libraries for TCRalpha and TCRbeta carried sample barcodes and unique molecular identifiers via 5'RACE. A single record per CDR3 protein comes from TCRdb applying MiXCR to the 5' RACE reads. The sample yields 470,000 or so distinct CDR3 sequences, roughly 20% seen once. This clonotype was obtained from an adult woman who had mild COVID-19 (a few samples of this study predate the infection). Cell type and time point are not known. The sequenced material came from PBMCs or a T cell subset sorted from them (not recorded which). V is TRBV5-1 and J is TRBJ1-2, with D unclear. The CDR3 DNA reads as TGCGCCAGCAGCTTGGCCGGAGGGTCTAGCTACACCTTC. Its translation: CASSLAGGSSYTF.